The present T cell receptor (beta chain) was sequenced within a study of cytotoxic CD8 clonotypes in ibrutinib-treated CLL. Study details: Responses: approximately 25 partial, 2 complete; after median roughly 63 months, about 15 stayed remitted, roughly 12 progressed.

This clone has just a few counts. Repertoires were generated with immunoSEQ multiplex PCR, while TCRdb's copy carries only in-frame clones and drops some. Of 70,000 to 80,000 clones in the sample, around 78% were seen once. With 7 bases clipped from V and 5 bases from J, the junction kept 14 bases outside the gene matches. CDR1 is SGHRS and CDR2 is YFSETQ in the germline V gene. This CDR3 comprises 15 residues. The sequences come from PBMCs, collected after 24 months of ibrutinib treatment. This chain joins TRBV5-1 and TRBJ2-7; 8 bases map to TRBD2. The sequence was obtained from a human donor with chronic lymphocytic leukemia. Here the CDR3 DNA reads TGCGCCAGCGCCCCTACAGCGGGAGTAAACCACGAGCAGTACTTC. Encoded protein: CASAPTAGVNHEQYF.